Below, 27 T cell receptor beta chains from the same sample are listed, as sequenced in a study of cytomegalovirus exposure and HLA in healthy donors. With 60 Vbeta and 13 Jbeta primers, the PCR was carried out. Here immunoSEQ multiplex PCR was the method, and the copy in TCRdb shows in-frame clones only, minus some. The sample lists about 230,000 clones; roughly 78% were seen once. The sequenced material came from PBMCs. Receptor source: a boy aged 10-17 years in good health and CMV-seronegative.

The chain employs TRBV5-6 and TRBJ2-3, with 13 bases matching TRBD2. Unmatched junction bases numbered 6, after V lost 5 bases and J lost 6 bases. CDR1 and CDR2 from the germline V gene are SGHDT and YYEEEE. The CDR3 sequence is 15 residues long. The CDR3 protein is CASSRTSGSPDTQYF. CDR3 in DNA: TGTGCCAGCAGTAGGACTAGCGGGAGTCCTGATACGCAGTATTTT.

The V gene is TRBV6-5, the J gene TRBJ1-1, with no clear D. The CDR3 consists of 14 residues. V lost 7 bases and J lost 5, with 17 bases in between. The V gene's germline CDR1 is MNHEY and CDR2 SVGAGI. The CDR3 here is CASTPSLMRTEAFF. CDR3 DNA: TGTGCCAGCACTCCCTCCCTCATGAGAACTGAAGCTTTCTTT.

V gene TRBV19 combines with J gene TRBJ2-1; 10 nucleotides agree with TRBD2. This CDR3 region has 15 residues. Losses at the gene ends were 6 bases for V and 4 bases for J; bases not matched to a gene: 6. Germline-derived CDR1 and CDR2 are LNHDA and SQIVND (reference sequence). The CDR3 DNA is TGTGCCAGTAGAGCTAGCGGGGGTACTTACAATGAGCAGTTCTTC. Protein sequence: CASRASGGTYNEQFF. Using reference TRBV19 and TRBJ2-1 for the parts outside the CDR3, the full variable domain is DGGITQSPKYLFRKEGQNVTLSCEQNLNHDAMYWYRQDPGQGLRLIYYSQIVNDFQKGDIAEGYSVSREKKESFPLTVTSAQKNPTAFYLCASRASGGTYNEQFFGPGTRLTVL.

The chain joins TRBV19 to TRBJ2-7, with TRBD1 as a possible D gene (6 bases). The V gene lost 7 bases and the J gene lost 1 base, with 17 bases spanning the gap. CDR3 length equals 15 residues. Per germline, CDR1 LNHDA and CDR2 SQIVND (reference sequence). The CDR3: CASKSRVGASYEQYF. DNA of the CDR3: TGTGCCAGTAAAAGTAGGGTGGGGGCTTCCTACGAGCAGTACTTC.

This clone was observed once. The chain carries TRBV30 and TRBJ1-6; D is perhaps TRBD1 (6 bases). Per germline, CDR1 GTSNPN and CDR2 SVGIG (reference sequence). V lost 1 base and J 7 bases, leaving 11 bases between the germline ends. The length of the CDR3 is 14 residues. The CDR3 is CAWSAGGPNSPLHF. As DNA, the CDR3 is TGTGCCTGGAGTGCGGGGGGCCCGAATTCACCCCTCCACTTT. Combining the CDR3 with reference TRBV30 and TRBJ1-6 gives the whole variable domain SQTIHQWPATLVQPVGSPLSLECTVEGTSNPNLYWYRQAAGRGLQLLFYSVGIGQISSEVPQNLSASRPQDRQFILSSKKLLLSDSGFYLCAWSAGGPNSPLHFGNGTRLTVT.

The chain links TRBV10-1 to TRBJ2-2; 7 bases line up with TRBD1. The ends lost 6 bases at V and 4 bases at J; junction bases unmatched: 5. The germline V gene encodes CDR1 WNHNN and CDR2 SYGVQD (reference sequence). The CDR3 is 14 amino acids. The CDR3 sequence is CASSADRATGELFF. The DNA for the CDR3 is TGCGCCAGCAGCGCCGACAGGGCCACCGGGGAGCTGTTTTTT.

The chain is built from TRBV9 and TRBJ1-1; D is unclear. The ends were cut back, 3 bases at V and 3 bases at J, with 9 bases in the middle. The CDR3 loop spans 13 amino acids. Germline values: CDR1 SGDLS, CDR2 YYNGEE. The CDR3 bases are TGTGCCAGCAGCGGTCTCCCGGACACTGAAGCTTTCTTT. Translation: CASSGLPDTEAFF.

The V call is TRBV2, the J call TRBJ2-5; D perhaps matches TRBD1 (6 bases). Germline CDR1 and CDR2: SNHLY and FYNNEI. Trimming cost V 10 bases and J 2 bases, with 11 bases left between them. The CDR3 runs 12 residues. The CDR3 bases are TGTGCCACCTGGACAGCACAAGAGACCCAGTACTTC. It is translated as CATWTAQETQYF.

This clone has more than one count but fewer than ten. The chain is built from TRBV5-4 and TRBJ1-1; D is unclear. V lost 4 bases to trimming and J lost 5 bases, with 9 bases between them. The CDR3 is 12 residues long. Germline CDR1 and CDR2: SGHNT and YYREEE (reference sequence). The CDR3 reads CASSPGWTEAFF. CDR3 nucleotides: TGTGCCAGCAGCCCAGGATGGACTGAAGCTTTCTTT.

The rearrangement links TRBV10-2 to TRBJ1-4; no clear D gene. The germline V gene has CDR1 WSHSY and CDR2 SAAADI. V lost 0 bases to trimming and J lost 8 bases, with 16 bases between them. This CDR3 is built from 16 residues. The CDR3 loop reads CASSESIEGLNEKLFF. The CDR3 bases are TGCGCCAGCAGTGAGTCGATCGAGGGTCTCAACGAAAAACTGTTTTTT.

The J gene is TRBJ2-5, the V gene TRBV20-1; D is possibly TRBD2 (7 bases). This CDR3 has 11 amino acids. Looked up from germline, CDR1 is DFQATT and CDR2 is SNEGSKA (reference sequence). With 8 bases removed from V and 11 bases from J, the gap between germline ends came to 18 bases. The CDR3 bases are TGCAGTAGGGAGGGGGGAGGACTGCAGTACTTC. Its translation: CSREGGGLQYF.

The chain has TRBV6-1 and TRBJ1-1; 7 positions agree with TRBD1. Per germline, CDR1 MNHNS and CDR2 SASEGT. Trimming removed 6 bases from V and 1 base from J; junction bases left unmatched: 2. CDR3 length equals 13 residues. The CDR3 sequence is CASRGQTNTEAFF. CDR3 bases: TGTGCCAGCAGGGGACAGACGAACACTGAAGCTTTCTTT.

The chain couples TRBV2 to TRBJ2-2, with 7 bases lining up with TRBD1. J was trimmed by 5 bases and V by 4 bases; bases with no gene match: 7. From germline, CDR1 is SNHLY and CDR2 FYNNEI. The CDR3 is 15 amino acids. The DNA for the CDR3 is TGTGCCAGCAGTGCCGACAGGGCGGGTACCGGGGAGCTGTTTTTT. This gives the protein CASSADRAGTGELFF.

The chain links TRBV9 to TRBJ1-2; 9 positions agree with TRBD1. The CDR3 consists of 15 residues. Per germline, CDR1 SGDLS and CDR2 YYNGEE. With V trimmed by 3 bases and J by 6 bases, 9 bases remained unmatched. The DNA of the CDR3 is TGTGCCAGCAGCGCTCCGGGACAGGGAAGGAATGGCTACACCTTC. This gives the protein CASSAPGQGRNGYTF.

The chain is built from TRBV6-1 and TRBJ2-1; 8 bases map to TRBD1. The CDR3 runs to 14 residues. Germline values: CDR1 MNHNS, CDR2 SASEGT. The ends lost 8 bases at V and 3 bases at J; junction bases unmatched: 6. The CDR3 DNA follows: TGTGCCAGCCCCGGACAGGGTAACTACAATGAGCAGTTCTTC. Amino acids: CASPGQGNYNEQFF.

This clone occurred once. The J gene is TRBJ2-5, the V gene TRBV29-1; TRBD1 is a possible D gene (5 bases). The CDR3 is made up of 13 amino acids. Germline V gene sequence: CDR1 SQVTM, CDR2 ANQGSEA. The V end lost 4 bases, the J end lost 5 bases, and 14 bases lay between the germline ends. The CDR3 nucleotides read TGCAGCGTTGCTACAGGTTCCCCCGAGACCCAGTACTTC. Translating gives CSVATGSPETQYF.

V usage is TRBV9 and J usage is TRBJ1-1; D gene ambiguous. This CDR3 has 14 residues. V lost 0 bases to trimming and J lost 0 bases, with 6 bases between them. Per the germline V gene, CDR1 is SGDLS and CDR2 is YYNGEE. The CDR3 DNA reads TGTGCCAGCAGCGTAGCAGGTATGAACACTGAAGCTTTCTTT. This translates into CASSVAGMNTEAFF.

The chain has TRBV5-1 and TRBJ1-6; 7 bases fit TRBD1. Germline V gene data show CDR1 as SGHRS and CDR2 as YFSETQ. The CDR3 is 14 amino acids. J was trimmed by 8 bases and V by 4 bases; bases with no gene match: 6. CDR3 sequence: CASSLTGTDSPLHF. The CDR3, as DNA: TGCGCCAGCAGCCTGACAGGGACTGATTCACCCCTCCACTTT.

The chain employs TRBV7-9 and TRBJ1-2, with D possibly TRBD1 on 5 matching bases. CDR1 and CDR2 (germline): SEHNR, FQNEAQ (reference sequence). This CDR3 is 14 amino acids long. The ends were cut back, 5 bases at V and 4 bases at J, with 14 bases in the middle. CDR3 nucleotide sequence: TGTGCCAGCAGCCAAGGGGCAGAATTCTATGGCTACACCTTC. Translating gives CASSQGAEFYGYTF. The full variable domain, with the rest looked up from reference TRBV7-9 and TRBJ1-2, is DTGVSQNPRHKITKRGQNVTFRCDPISEHNRLYWYRQTLGQGPEFLTYFQNEAQLEKSRLLSDRFSAERPKGSFSTLEIQRTEQGDSAMYLCASSQGAEFYGYTFGSGTRLTVV.

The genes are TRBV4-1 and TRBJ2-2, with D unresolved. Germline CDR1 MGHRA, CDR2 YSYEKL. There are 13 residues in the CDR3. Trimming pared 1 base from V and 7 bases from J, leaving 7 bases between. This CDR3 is CASSQVPYGELFF. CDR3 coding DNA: TGCGCCAGCAGCCAAGTCCCTTACGGGGAGCTGTTTTTT.

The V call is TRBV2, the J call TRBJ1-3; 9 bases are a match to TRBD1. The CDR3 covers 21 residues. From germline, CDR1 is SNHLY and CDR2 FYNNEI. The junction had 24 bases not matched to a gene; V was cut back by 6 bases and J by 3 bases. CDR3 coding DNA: TGTGCCAGCAGCCTTCCCCCCGGGACAGGGATCCCTCGCCCTCTTGGAAACACCATATATTTT. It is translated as CASSLPPGTGIPRPLGNTIYF.

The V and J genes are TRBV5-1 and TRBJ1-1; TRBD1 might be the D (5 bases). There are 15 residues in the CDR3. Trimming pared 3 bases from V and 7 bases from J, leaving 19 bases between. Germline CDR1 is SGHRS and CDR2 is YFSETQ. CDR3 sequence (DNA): TGCGCCAGCAGCTCCTGGGAGGGGTCAAGGATTGAAGCTTTCTTT. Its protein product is CASSSWEGSRIEAFF.

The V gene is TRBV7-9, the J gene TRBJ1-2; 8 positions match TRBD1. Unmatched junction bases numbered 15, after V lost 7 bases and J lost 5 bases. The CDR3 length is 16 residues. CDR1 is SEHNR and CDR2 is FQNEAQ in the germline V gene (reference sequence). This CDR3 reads CASTYDRGSRTYGYTF. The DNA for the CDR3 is TGTGCCAGCACCTACGACAGGGGCTCGAGGACATATGGCTACACCTTC.

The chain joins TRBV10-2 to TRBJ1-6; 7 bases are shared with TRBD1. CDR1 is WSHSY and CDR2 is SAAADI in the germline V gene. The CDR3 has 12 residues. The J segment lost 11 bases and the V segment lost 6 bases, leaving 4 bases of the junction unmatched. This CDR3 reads CASRKGQAPLHF. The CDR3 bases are TGCGCCAGCAGAAAAGGACAGGCACCCCTCCACTTT.

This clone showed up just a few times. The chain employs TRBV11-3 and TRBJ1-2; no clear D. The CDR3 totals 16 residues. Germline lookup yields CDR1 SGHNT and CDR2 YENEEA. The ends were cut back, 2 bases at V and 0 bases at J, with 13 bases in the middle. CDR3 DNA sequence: TGTGCCAGCAGCTTACATGACCGACTAGCTAACTATGGCTACACCTTC. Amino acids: CASSLHDRLANYGYTF. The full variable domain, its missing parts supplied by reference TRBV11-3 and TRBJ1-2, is EAGVVQSPRYKIIEKKQPVAFWCNPISGHNTLYWYLQNLGQGPELLIRYENEEAVDDSQLPKDRFSAERLKGVDSTLKIQPAELGDSAVYLCASSLHDRLANYGYTFGSGTRLTVV.

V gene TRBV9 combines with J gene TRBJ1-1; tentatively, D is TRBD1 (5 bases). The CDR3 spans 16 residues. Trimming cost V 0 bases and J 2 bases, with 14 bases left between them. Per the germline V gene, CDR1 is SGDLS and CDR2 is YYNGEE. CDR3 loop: CASSVGVGATNTEAFF. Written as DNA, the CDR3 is TGTGCCAGCAGCGTAGGTGTTGGGGCAACTAACACTGAAGCTTTCTTT.

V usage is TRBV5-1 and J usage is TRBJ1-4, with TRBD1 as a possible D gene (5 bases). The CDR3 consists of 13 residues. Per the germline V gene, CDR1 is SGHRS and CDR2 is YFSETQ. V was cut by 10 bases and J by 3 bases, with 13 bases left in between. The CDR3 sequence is CASAWGANEKLFF. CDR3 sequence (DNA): TGCGCCTCAGCATGGGGGGCTAATGAAAAACTGTTTTTT.